These T cell receptor beta chains were read from a single sample in a study of blood T cell repertoires in COVID-19. TCRdb's copy holds only in-frame clones and misses some; the assay was immunoSEQ multiplex PCR. The sample holds 400,000 to 550,000 clones, 70% to 90% seen once. The specimen sequenced was PBMCs or T cells enriched from blood (not recorded which). These receptors were collected from a woman between 18 and 30 years old with acute COVID-19. Both conserved end residues are part of each CDR3. The order of the fields is D gene, clone size, V gene, J gene, CDR3 protein, CDR3 DNA. A D gene is named only where the DNA matches it firmly. The size entry is marked missing in some rows and otherwise reads once, few, many or a size class.

D gene: NA; clone size: few; V gene: TRBV27; J gene: TRBJ2-7; CDR3 protein: CASSKTGRVYEQYF; CDR3 DNA: TGTGCCAGCAGTAAAACAGGGAGGGTGTACGAGCAGTACTTC
D gene: NA; clone size: few; V gene: TRBV3-1/TRBV3-2; J gene: TRBJ1-2; CDR3 protein: CASSQDSGPGTYGYTF; CDR3 DNA: TGTGCCAGCAGCCAAGATTCAGGGCCGGGTACCTATGGCTACACCTTC
D gene: NA; clone size: NA; V gene: TRBV7-9; J gene: TRBJ2-1; CDR3 protein: CASSFARGWAEQFF; CDR3 DNA: TGTGCCAGCTCTTTTGCCAGGGGATGGGCTGAGCAGTTCTTC
D gene: NA; clone size: NA; V gene: TRBV18; J gene: TRBJ1-1; CDR3 protein: CASSPQRGRSEAFF; CDR3 DNA: TGTGCCAGCTCACCCCAACGGGGGAGATCTGAAGCTTTCTTT
D gene: NA; clone size: NA; V gene: TRBV9; J gene: TRBJ2-7; CDR3 protein: CASSGDDSLSYEQYF; CDR3 DNA: TGTGCCAGCAGCGGAGACGACTCCCTCTCCTACGAGCAGTACTTC
D gene: TRBD1; clone size: NA; V gene: TRBV6-5; J gene: TRBJ1-1; CDR3 protein: CASSYIDRDTEAFF; CDR3 DNA: TGTGCCAGCAGTTACATAGACAGGGACACTGAAGCTTTCTTT
D gene: TRBD2; clone size: once; V gene: TRBV5-1; J gene: TRBJ2-5; CDR3 protein: CASSLYGTSGGYQETQYF; CDR3 DNA: TGCGCCAGCAGCTTGTATGGGACTAGCGGGGGGTACCAAGAGACCCAGTACTTC
D gene: NA; clone size: NA; V gene: TRBV5-1; J gene: TRBJ2-7; CDR3 protein: CASSLSGRDYEQYF; CDR3 DNA: TGCGCCAGCAGCTTATCGGGAAGGGACTACGAGCAGTACTTC
D gene: TRBD1; clone size: NA; V gene: TRBV6-4; J gene: TRBJ1-2; CDR3 protein: CARPKPRDRGYTF; CDR3 DNA: TGTGCCAGACCTAAACCGCGGGACAGAGGCTACACCTTC
D gene: NA; clone size: NA; V gene: TRBV5-1; J gene: TRBJ1-2; CDR3 protein: CASSWSWIRYGYTF; CDR3 DNA: TGCGCCAGCAGCTGGAGCTGGATTCGATATGGCTACACCTTC
D gene: TRBD2; clone size: NA; V gene: TRBV5-3; J gene: TRBJ2-1; CDR3 protein: CARTLGTSENNLSYNEQFF; CDR3 DNA: TGTGCCAGAACTTTAGGGACTAGCGAAAATAATCTTTCCTACAATGAGCAGTTCTTC
D gene: TRBD1; clone size: NA; V gene: TRBV9; J gene: TRBJ1-1; CDR3 protein: CASSVDHRGNTEAFF; CDR3 DNA: TGTGCCAGCAGCGTAGATCACAGGGGCAACACTGAAGCTTTCTTT
D gene: TRBD1; clone size: NA; V gene: TRBV10-2; J gene: TRBJ1-1; CDR3 protein: CASTPGQGTTEAFF; CDR3 DNA: TGCGCCAGCACCCCCGGACAGGGCACCACTGAAGCTTTCTTT
D gene: TRBD1; clone size: NA; V gene: TRBV19; J gene: TRBJ1-2; CDR3 protein: CASSISGGAGGRANYGYTF; CDR3 DNA: TGTGCCAGTAGTATATCGGGTGGGGCAGGGGGAAGAGCTAACTATGGCTACACCTTC
D gene: NA; clone size: NA; V gene: TRBV11-1; J gene: TRBJ1-5; CDR3 protein: CASSLGGGSNQPQHF; CDR3 DNA: TGTGCCAGCAGCTTGGGAGGAGGTAGCAATCAGCCCCAGCATTTT
D gene: TRBD1; clone size: NA; V gene: TRBV28; J gene: TRBJ2-7; CDR3 protein: CASSSLSDRGAYEQYF; CDR3 DNA: TGTGCCAGCAGTTCCCTATCTGACAGGGGAGCCTACGAGCAGTACTTC
D gene: NA; clone size: NA; V gene: TRBV7-9; J gene: TRBJ2-2; CDR3 protein: CASSPGAGELFF; CDR3 DNA: TGTGCCAGCAGCCCAGGGGCCGGGGAGCTGTTTTTT
D gene: NA; clone size: NA; V gene: TRBV7-2; J gene: TRBJ2-2; CDR3 protein: CASRLLTAGELFF; CDR3 DNA: TGTGCCAGCAGATTGTTAACAGCCGGGGAGCTGTTTTTT
D gene: TRBD1; clone size: few; V gene: TRBV7-2; J gene: TRBJ2-2; CDR3 protein: CAKQGARVGGELFF; CDR3 DNA: TGTGCCAAGCAGGGGGCGCGCGTTGGCGGGGAGCTGTTTTTT
D gene: TRBD1; clone size: NA; V gene: TRBV6-5; J gene: TRBJ2-1; CDR3 protein: CASSAGTAARDEQFF; CDR3 DNA: TGTGCCAGCAGCGCCGGGACAGCCGCCCGAGATGAGCAGTTCTTC
D gene: TRBD1; clone size: NA; V gene: TRBV5-6; J gene: TRBJ1-6; CDR3 protein: CASTHSGTGNSPLHF; CDR3 DNA: TGTGCCAGCACCCACTCAGGGACAGGGAATTCACCCCTCCACTTT
D gene: TRBD2; clone size: NA; V gene: TRBV10-1; J gene: TRBJ2-1; CDR3 protein: CASSGRAYNEQFF; CDR3 DNA: TGCGCCAGCAGCGGGAGGGCCTACAATGAGCAGTTCTTC
D gene: TRBD2; clone size: NA; V gene: TRBV19; J gene: TRBJ2-1; CDR3 protein: CASSIRGRRNEQFF; CDR3 DNA: TGTGCCAGTAGTATCCGCGGGAGAAGGAATGAGCAGTTCTTC
D gene: NA; clone size: once; V gene: TRBV6-5; J gene: TRBJ2-1; CDR3 protein: CASSYSSGYNEQFF; CDR3 DNA: TGTGCCAGCAGTTACTCGAGCGGGTACAATGAGCAGTTCTTC
D gene: NA; clone size: NA; V gene: TRBV28; J gene: TRBJ1-6; CDR3 protein: CASRPTRSSNNSPLHF; CDR3 DNA: TGTGCCAGCAGACCGACACGAAGCTCAAATAATTCACCCCTCCACTTT
D gene: NA; clone size: NA; V gene: TRBV24-1; J gene: TRBJ2-7; CDR3 protein: CATSGPGSSYEQYF; CDR3 DNA: TGTGCCACCTCGGGTCCGGGGAGCTCCTACGAGCAGTACTTC
D gene: TRBD2; clone size: NA; V gene: TRBV9; J gene: TRBJ2-3; CDR3 protein: CASSVVPSGRQNTQYF; CDR3 DNA: TGTGCCAGCAGCGTAGTCCCTAGCGGGAGACAGAATACGCAGTATTTT
D gene: TRBD2; clone size: NA; V gene: TRBV10-3; J gene: TRBJ2-3; CDR3 protein: CAISESLAGIDTQYF; CDR3 DNA: TGTGCCATCAGTGAGTCACTAGCGGGAATAGATACGCAGTATTTT
D gene: NA; clone size: NA; V gene: TRBV7-8; J gene: TRBJ2-7; CDR3 protein: CASSRRATYEQYF; CDR3 DNA: TGTGCCAGCAGCCGCCGCGCCACCTACGAGCAGTACTTC
D gene: NA; clone size: NA; V gene: TRBV12-3/TRBV12-4; J gene: TRBJ1-2; CDR3 protein: CASSPTGYGYTF; CDR3 DNA: TGTGCCAGCAGTCCGACAGGATATGGCTACACCTTC
D gene: NA; clone size: few; V gene: TRBV4-1; J gene: TRBJ1-5; CDR3 protein: CASSQAEGPQHF; CDR3 DNA: TGCGCCAGCAGCCAGGCTGAGGGGCCCCAGCATTTT
D gene: NA; clone size: NA; V gene: TRBV9; J gene: TRBJ2-7; CDR3 protein: CASSVDFSDYEQYF; CDR3 DNA: TGTGCCAGCAGCGTAGATTTTTCAGACTACGAGCAGTACTTC
D gene: NA; clone size: NA; V gene: TRBV27; J gene: TRBJ1-4; CDR3 protein: CASSSGGEKLFF; CDR3 DNA: TGTGCCAGCAGTTCGGGAGGTGAAAAACTGTTTTTT
D gene: TRBD2; clone size: once; V gene: TRBV19; J gene: TRBJ2-7; CDR3 protein: CASSFTREGYEQYF; CDR3 DNA: TGTGCCAGTAGTTTCACGCGGGAGGGCTACGAGCAGTACTTC
D gene: NA; clone size: NA; V gene: TRBV7-3; J gene: TRBJ1-1; CDR3 protein: CASSSRQPNTEAFF; CDR3 DNA: TGTGCCAGCAGCTCCCGACAGCCGAACACTGAAGCTTTCTTT
D gene: TRBD2; clone size: NA; V gene: TRBV29-1; J gene: TRBJ2-3; CDR3 protein: CSVTGTSGSRSTDTQYF; CDR3 DNA: TGCAGCGTCACCGGGACTAGCGGGAGTAGGAGCACAGATACGCAGTATTTT
D gene: TRBD2; clone size: NA; V gene: TRBV11-3; J gene: TRBJ2-1; CDR3 protein: CASSSREERDYNEQFF; CDR3 DNA: TGTGCCAGCAGCTCGCGGGAGGAGAGGGACTACAATGAGCAGTTCTTC
D gene: NA; clone size: once; V gene: TRBV7-6; J gene: TRBJ2-7; CDR3 protein: CASRGGNGPYEQYF; CDR3 DNA: TGTGCCAGCAGAGGGGGAAACGGGCCCTACGAGCAGTACTTC
D gene: TRBD1; clone size: once; V gene: TRBV4-3; J gene: TRBJ2-7; CDR3 protein: CASSRDRGLGYEQYF; CDR3 DNA: TGCGCCAGCAGCCGAGACAGGGGGCTCGGCTACGAGCAGTACTTC
D gene: TRBD1; clone size: NA; V gene: TRBV30; J gene: TRBJ1-5; CDR3 protein: CAWTGGPNQPQHF; CDR3 DNA: TGTGCCTGGACAGGGGGCCCCAATCAGCCCCAGCATTTT
D gene: TRBD1; clone size: NA; V gene: TRBV6-5; J gene: TRBJ1-1; CDR3 protein: CASSSPPGGTEAFF; CDR3 DNA: TGTGCCAGCAGTTCCCCCCCAGGGGGAACTGAAGCTTTCTTT
D gene: TRBD1; clone size: NA; V gene: TRBV12-5; J gene: TRBJ2-5; CDR3 protein: CASGLVQGETQYF; CDR3 DNA: TGTGCTAGTGGTTTGGTACAGGGGGAGACCCAGTACTTC
D gene: TRBD1; clone size: NA; V gene: TRBV2; J gene: TRBJ2-7; CDR3 protein: CASRRTGTHEQYF; CDR3 DNA: TGTGCCAGCAGGAGGACAGGGACCCACGAGCAGTACTTC
D gene: TRBD2; clone size: NA; V gene: TRBV10-3; J gene: TRBJ2-5; CDR3 protein: CATKGLAGETQYF; CDR3 DNA: TGTGCCACCAAAGGACTAGCGGGGGAGACCCAGTACTTC
D gene: TRBD2; clone size: NA; V gene: TRBV7-9; J gene: TRBJ2-7; CDR3 protein: CASSLVSLAGESEQYF; CDR3 DNA: TGTGCCAGCAGCTTAGTTTCGCTAGCGGGAGAATCCGAGCAGTACTTC
D gene: NA; clone size: NA; V gene: TRBV2; J gene: TRBJ1-5; CDR3 protein: CASNPSPGNQPQHF; CDR3 DNA: TGTGCCAGCAACCCCTCCCCGGGGAATCAGCCCCAGCATTTT
D gene: NA; clone size: many; V gene: TRBV30; J gene: TRBJ1-4; CDR3 protein: CAWSIEQGRHEKLFF; CDR3 DNA: TGTGCCTGGAGTATAGAACAGGGAAGGCATGAAAAACTGTTTTTT
D gene: NA; clone size: NA; V gene: TRBV2; J gene: TRBJ1-2; CDR3 protein: CASSLGARAGYTF; CDR3 DNA: TGTGCCAGCAGTTTGGGCGCCAGGGCTGGCTACACCTTC
D gene: TRBD1; clone size: NA; V gene: TRBV29-1; J gene: TRBJ1-2; CDR3 protein: CSVPDRGNGYTF; CDR3 DNA: TGCAGCGTCCCGGACAGGGGGAATGGCTACACCTTC
D gene: TRBD1; clone size: NA; V gene: TRBV5-6; J gene: TRBJ1-1; CDR3 protein: CASSFNTHGTGGPAFF; CDR3 DNA: TGTGCCAGCAGCTTTAATACCCACGGGACAGGGGGCCCCGCTTTCTTT
D gene: NA; clone size: NA; V gene: TRBV6-5; J gene: TRBJ2-7; CDR3 protein: CASSYLSAGASGEQYF; CDR3 DNA: TGTGCCAGCAGTTACCTTTCGGCGGGGGCTTCAGGGGAGCAGTACTTC
D gene: TRBD1; clone size: NA; V gene: TRBV6-2/TRBV6-3; J gene: TRBJ2-7; CDR3 protein: CASSTGQGSEQYF; CDR3 DNA: TGTGCCAGCAGTACGGGACAGGGCTCCGAGCAGTACTTC
D gene: NA; clone size: NA; V gene: TRBV10-3; J gene: TRBJ2-1; CDR3 protein: CAAAAQGGRLDEQFF; CDR3 DNA: TGTGCCGCGGCCGCGCAGGGAGGCCGGTTGGATGAGCAGTTCTTC
D gene: NA; clone size: NA; V gene: TRBV27; J gene: TRBJ2-7; CDR3 protein: CASSSSTAGSYEQYF; CDR3 DNA: TGTGCCAGCAGTTCCTCGACAGCTGGCTCCTACGAGCAGTACTTC
D gene: TRBD1; clone size: NA; V gene: TRBV28; J gene: TRBJ1-6; CDR3 protein: CASTLTGSNSPLHF; CDR3 DNA: TGTGCCAGCACGCTGACAGGGTCGAATTCACCCCTCCACTTT